These T cell receptor beta chains were read from a single sample in a study of T cell changes during pregnancy in multiple sclerosis. Sequencing was performed with immunoSEQ multiplex PCR; in TCRdb, only in-frame clones are kept and a portion is missing. The table records 55,000 to 85,000 clones, roughly 92% of them present only once. The sequencing used peripheral blood, collected in the second trimester of pregnancy. These receptors were obtained from a female donor with multiple sclerosis, enrolled in a pregnancy study. The CDR3 runs from the conserved cysteine through the conserved F or W. D genes are given only for firm matches. Size values are once, few and many counts, or a class for expanded clones, and some rows have none.

v_gene	abundance	d_gene	j_gene	CDR3nt	CDR3aa
TRBV6-1	.	TRBD1	TRBJ1-2	TGTGCCAGCAGTGAAAGTATCGACAGGGCCTATGGCTACACCTTC	CASSESIDRAYGYTF
TRBV15	.	TRBD1	TRBJ2-7	TGTGCCACCAGCAGAGGAGACAGGGCCTCCTACGAGCAGTACTTC	CATSRGDRASYEQYF
TRBV5-1	.	TRBD1	TRBJ2-7	TGCGCCAGCAGGTCCGGGACAGGGACTTCCTACGAGCAGTACTTC	CASRSGTGTSYEQYF
TRBV9	once	TRBD2	TRBJ2-3	TGTGCCAGCAGCACGGGACTAGCGGGCGTCACAGATACGCAGTATTTT	CASSTGLAGVTDTQYF
TRBV5-1	once	TRBD2	TRBJ2-7	TGCGCCAGCAGCCCGGGGACTAGCGGGGGGTCCCGTTACGAGCAGTACTTC	CASSPGTSGGSRYEQYF
TRBV6-5	.	TRBD1	TRBJ1-2	TGTGCCAGCAGTTACTCGGAGGGGGCGATCGGCTACACCTTC	CASSYSEGAIGYTF
TRBV7-2	.	.	TRBJ2-7	TGTGCCAGCAGCCTCCAGGGGACCCATTACGAGCAGTACTTC	CASSLQGTHYEQYF
TRBV28	.	TRBD1	TRBJ2-7	TGTGCCAGCAGCCAGCCCGGGACAGGGTATGTCGAGCAGTACTTC	CASSQPGTGYVEQYF
TRBV10-3	.	TRBD2	TRBJ2-3	TGTGCCATCAGTGGAGGACTAGCGAACACAGATACGCAGTATTTT	CAISGGLANTDTQYF
TRBV7-2	.	.	TRBJ2-7	TGTGCCAGCAGCTTAGAAACGGGAGTAGCCTACGAGCAGTACTTC	CASSLETGVAYEQYF
TRBV4-1	.	TRBD2	TRBJ2-7	TGCGCCAGCAGCCTCACCGGCGGGAGTCGCTACGAGCAGTACTTC	CASSLTGGSRYEQYF
TRBV7-9	.	TRBD2	TRBJ2-7	TGTGCCAGCAGCTCCTCTAGCGGAGGATACTACGAGCAGTACTTC	CASSSSSGGYYEQYF
TRBV7-3	.	.	TRBJ2-3	TGTGCCAGCAGCAATGGACTGTCGTTTAGCACAGATACGCAGTATTTT	CASSNGLSFSTDTQYF
TRBV29-1	.	TRBD2	TRBJ2-3	TGCAGCGTTGTATGGGGGGGAGATACGCAGTATTTT	CSVVWGGDTQYF
TRBV2	.	TRBD1	TRBJ1-6	TGTGCCAGCAGTTGGGGGGACAGGGGTAAGAGTAATTCACCCCTCCACTTT	CASSWGDRGKSNSPLHF
TRBV30	.	TRBD1	TRBJ1-1	TGTGCCTGGAGTGGGGACAGGGGGCACACTGAAGCTTTCTTT	CAWSGDRGHTEAFF
TRBV2	.	TRBD1	TRBJ1-6	TGTGCCAGCAGTCGGGACAGGGGGCGTACCTATAATTCACCCCTCCACTTT	CASSRDRGRTYNSPLHF